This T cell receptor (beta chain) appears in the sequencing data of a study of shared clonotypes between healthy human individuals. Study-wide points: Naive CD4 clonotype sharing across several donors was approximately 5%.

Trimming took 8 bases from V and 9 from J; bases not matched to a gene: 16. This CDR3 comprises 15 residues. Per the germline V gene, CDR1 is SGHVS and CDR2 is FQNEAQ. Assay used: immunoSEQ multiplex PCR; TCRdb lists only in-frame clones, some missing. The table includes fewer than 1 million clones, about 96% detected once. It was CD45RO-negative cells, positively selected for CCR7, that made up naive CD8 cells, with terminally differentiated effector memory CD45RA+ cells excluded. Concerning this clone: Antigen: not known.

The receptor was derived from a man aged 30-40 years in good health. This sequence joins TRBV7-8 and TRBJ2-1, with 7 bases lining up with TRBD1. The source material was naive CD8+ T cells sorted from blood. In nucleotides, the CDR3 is TGTGCCAGCGGGCTTAGTACGTCAGGGGGTAGTGAGCAGTTCTTC. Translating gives CASGLSTSGGSEQFF.